This TCR beta chain stems from a study of blood T cells in healthy people across ages. The authors ran a second PCR of about 6 to 11 cycles using a sample-barcoded 5' primer and a J-beta primer mix. All samples gave at least 3 million CDR3-containing paired-end reads. TCRdb used MiXCR to reprocess the 5' RACE reads, holding one entry per CDR3 protein. The data contain 750,000 to 950,000 distinct CDR3 sequences, around 25% of them singletons. CDR3 size: 13 residues. Germline V gene sequence: CDR1 SQVTM, CDR2 ANQGSEA. Trimming cost V 7 bases and J 2 bases, with 13 bases left between them. These data were also reused for a study on T cells of mothers and their children. From that second work: Reads recorded for TCR beta CDR3 numbered over 10 million per mother and approximately 3.2 million per child. Slightly higher overlap, not significant, was seen in related mother-child pairs than in unrelated pairs.

The V and J genes are TRBV29-1 and TRBJ2-3; D uncertain. Material for sequencing was blood. The source is a boy younger than 18 in good health. The CDR3 loop is CSASFSHTDTQYF. CDR3 nucleotide sequence: TGCAGCGCGTCGTTTAGTCACACAGATACGCAGTATTTT.